This T cell receptor (beta chain) was sequenced in a study of T cells in Graves' hyperthyroidism and ophthalmopathy. Regarding the study as a whole: Ophthalmopathy was told apart from stable hyperthyroidism by a 13 V-J model.

A Clinical Activity Score of at least 3, a NOSPECS grade of at least 4 and a duration under 3 months were recorded in the ophthalmopathy patients. PBMCs were sourced from approximately 10 ml fresh peripheral blood. What was amplified from RNA transcripts were TCR beta CDR3 regions. TCR CDR3 underwent first-round RT-PCR with the HTBI primer set. TCRdb independently ran MiXCR on the multiplex PCR reads; one entry per CDR3 protein. This repertoire shows a few hundred thousand distinct CDR3 sequences, roughly 18% found once; its top ten account for less than 20%. On this clonotype: Its antigen remains unknown.

With V trimmed by 8 bases and J by 2 bases, 9 bases remained unmatched. There are 15 residues in the CDR3. CDR1 is LNHDA, CDR2 SQIVND, per germline (reference sequence). The V call is TRBV19, the J call TRBJ1-5; 7 positions match TRBD1. The sequence came from a middle-aged woman with Graves' ophthalmopathy. Sequences were obtained from blood. CDR3 in DNA: TGTGCCAGTGGGGTCCGTACAGGGGGCAATCAGCCCCAGCATTTT. Translating it yields CASGVRTGGNQPQHF.